This T cell receptor beta chain appears in the sequencing data of a study of tumor-infiltrating lymphocytes in primary liver carcinoma. Background on the study: Stage T1-T3 N0M0 and a size of roughly 4.2 to 10 cm characterized the tumors. Notes on the study in general: Overlap in tumor-adjacent and tumor-blood pairs fell below that of tumor region pairs.

Using a constant-region primer together with ProtoScript II reverse transcriptase, TCR beta cDNA was made from 500 ng of total RNA. It was through three nested multiplex PCR rounds of slightly modified ARM-PCR that TCR beta libraries arose. Use of TRBV1-TRBV30 forward primers with a C-beta reverse primer characterized the first two PCR rounds, which lasted around 9 cycles each. TCRdb ran MiXCR on the multiplex PCR reads and lists one entry per CDR3 protein. The table shows more than 45,000 distinct CDR3 sequences, with about 68% occurring only once. A word on this clonotype: Its cognate antigen is unknown. A junction end diverges from the germline sequence, so it may reflect a read error.

From unsorted bulk tissue weighing about 20-32 mg, DNA and RNA were co-extracted. Each sampled tumor had five separate regions taken from it. The CDR3 runs 17 residues. Germline loops: CDR1 MNHEY, CDR2 SVGAGI. Sequencing was performed on liver tumor tissue from sampling region 3. Sample subset: tumor region T3, left-lateral pole. The receptor was derived from a middle-aged man with primary liver carcinoma and hepatitis B virus infection. The rearrangement joins TRBV6-5 to TRBJ2-3; D may be TRBD1 (6 bases). The CDR3 reads CASRYSPTGISTDSQYF. CDR3 nucleotides: TGTGCTAGCAGATACTCCCCGACAGGAATTAGCACAGATAGTCAGTATTTT.